Presented here are 12 T cell receptor beta chains from one specimen sequenced in a study of beta chain features in type 1 diabetes (dated by TCRdb to the late 2010s). The receptor library was made with the immunoSEQ multiplex PCR assay. The entire amount of isolated RNA was reverse transcribed using the High Capacity cDNA Reverse Transcription Kit, so the sequenced TCRB transcripts were expressed ones. Drawn from immuneACCESS, this table holds only the in-frame rearrangements with V and J called that TCRdb kept. Clones are partly lost; checked studies trace under half to an unresolved V gene and leave the rest unexplained. Present in this sample are some 270,000 clones, roughly 8% of which were seen just once. The ten largest clonotypes hold under 1.3% of the sample. The specimen sequenced was central memory CD4+ T cells from blood. The receptors shown here come from a woman between 18 and 29 years old in good health.

This clone was detected ten times or more. CDR3 DNA sequence: TGTGCCAGCAGTGAGGAGGGAACCTCCTACAATGAGCAGTTCTTC. Protein product: CASSEEGTSYNEQFF. The chain has TRBV2 and TRBJ2-1; D is perhaps TRBD2 (6 bases). Germline CDR1 and CDR2: SNHLY and FYNNEI. With 3 bases removed from V and 0 bases from J, the gap between germline ends came to 9 bases. The CDR3 has 15 amino acids.

This clone was seen ten or more times. This chain uses TRBV18 with TRBJ2-5, with no clear D. The CDR3 consists of 14 residues. V gave up 6 bases and J gave up 4 bases, with 15 bases separating them. CDR1 is KGHSH and CDR2 is LQKENI in the germline V gene. CDR3 sequence (DNA): TGTGCCAGCTCCCTAGGTCCCGGTTCAGAGACCCAGTACTTC. Translation gives CASSLGPGSETQYF.

This clone was counted only a few times. V usage is TRBV28 and J usage is TRBJ2-1, with D perhaps matching TRBD1 (5 bases). Between the trimmed V and J ends, which lost 7 bases and 0 bases, there was a span of 13 bases. The CDR3 is 15 residues long. Germline V lookup: CDR1 MDHEN, CDR2 SYDVKM. Written as DNA, the CDR3 is TGTGCCAGCAAAGTAGGCAGGGCCTCCTACAATGAGCAGTTCTTC. This gives the protein CASKVGRASYNEQFF.

The J gene is TRBJ2-1, the V gene TRBV10-2, with 7 bases fitting TRBD1. Per the germline V gene, CDR1 is WSHSY and CDR2 is SAAADI. The CDR3 is 13 residues long. After removal of 6 bases from V and 4 bases from J, the junction contained 3 bases not matched to a gene. Here the CDR3 reads CASRGGLYNEQFF. As DNA, the CDR3 is TGCGCCAGCAGAGGGGGCCTGTACAATGAGCAGTTCTTC.

This clone was counted only a few times. The junction departs from germline at one end; a sequencing error may be responsible. This chain uses TRBV28 with TRBJ2-6; D ambiguous. The CDR3 extends over 14 amino acids. CDR1 is MDHEN and CDR2 is SYDVKM in the germline V gene. The CDR3 sequence: CTSISHSGANVLTF. The CDR3 nucleotides read TGTACCAGCATATCCCATTCTGGGGCCAACGTCCTGACTTTC.

The J gene is TRBJ1-4, the V gene TRBV28, with 7 positions matching TRBD1. J lost 8 bases, V lost 7 bases, and 16 bases had no gene match. This CDR3 has 16 amino acids. Per the germline V gene, CDR1 is MDHEN and CDR2 is SYDVKM. The CDR3 loop is CASTEPRGQTGEKLFF. CDR3 coding DNA: TGTGCCAGCACCGAACCTAGGGGGCAGACAGGCGAAAAACTGTTTTTT.

This clone was counted only a few times. The rearrangement links TRBV7-2 to TRBJ1-6; 7 bases are a match to TRBD1. V trimming: 5 bases; J trimming: 7 bases; junction bases outside the gene matches: 5. The CDR3 extends over 14 amino acids. Germline loops: CDR1 SGHTA, CDR2 FQGNSA. CDR3 amino acids: CASSTGQTNSPLHF. CDR3 sequence (DNA): TGTGCCAGCAGCACGGGACAGACCAATTCACCCCTCCACTTT.

This clone was observed a few times. The genes are TRBV10-3 and TRBJ2-3; a weak D match, TRBD2 (6 bases). CDR3 length: 14 residues. The germline V gene has CDR1 ENHRY and CDR2 SYGVKD. The V and J ends lost 10 bases and 4 bases respectively, with 18 bases between them. Here the CDR3 reads CATRTNLFADTQYF. CDR3 nucleotide sequence: TGTGCCACAAGGACTAACCTTTTCGCAGATACGCAGTATTTT.

This clone occurred many times. This chain joins TRBV9 and TRBJ1-2; 8 bases are a match to TRBD1. Germline V CDR1 and CDR2: SGDLS, YYNGEE. Trimming at V came to 4 bases and at J to 4 bases, leaving 6 bases not matched to a gene. There are 14 residues in the CDR3. In DNA form, the CDR3 reads TGTGCCAGCAGCCCTGGACAGGGACTCTATGGCTACACCTTC. As protein: CASSPGQGLYGYTF.

This clone has at least ten counts. This chain uses TRBV28 with TRBJ2-1, with D unclear. Germline assignment: CDR1 MDHEN and CDR2 SYDVKM. The V end was cut by 7 bases, the J end by 6 bases, with 13 bases between. CDR3 size: 13 residues. Here the CDR3 reads CASNLPESNEQFF. CDR3 bases: TGTGCCAGCAACCTCCCTGAAAGCAATGAGCAGTTCTTC. Based on the CDR3 plus reference TRBV28 and TRBJ2-1, the full variable domain is DVKVTQSSRYLVKRTGEKVFLECVQDMDHENMFWYRQDPGLGLRLIYFSYDVKMKEKGDIPEGYSVSREKKERFSLILESASTNQTSMYLCASNLPESNEQFFGPGTRLTVL.

This clone came up a few times. This chain joins TRBV7-9 and TRBJ2-6, with TRBD1 matching 10 bases. CDR3 length equals 17 residues. V dropped 4 bases and J dropped 8; count of bases not matched to a gene: 11. CDR1 and CDR2 from the germline V gene are SEHNR and FQNEAQ (reference sequence). In nucleotides, the CDR3 is TGTGCCAGCAGCTCCGGGACAGGGGCTAGTCCATCCAACGTCCTGACTTTC. Its translation is CASSSGTGASPSNVLTF.

The V call is TRBV14, the J call TRBJ2-5, with TRBD1 as a possible D gene (5 bases). The CDR3 sequence is 14 residues long. The V end lost 4 bases, the J end lost 6 bases, and 15 bases lay between the germline ends. Germline loops: CDR1 SGHDN, CDR2 FVKESK. The CDR3 spells CASSPLRVAKTQYF. The CDR3 DNA reads TGTGCCAGCAGCCCACTCAGGGTTGCCAAGACCCAGTACTTC. Supplemented by reference TRBV14 and TRBJ2-5, the full variable domain reads EAGVTQFPSHSVIEKGQTVTLRCDPISGHDNLYWYRRVMGKEIKFLLHFVKESKQDESGMPNNRFLAERTGGTYSTLKVQPAELEDSGVYFCASSPLRVAKTQYFGPGTRLLVL.